The clone carrying this T cell receptor beta chain was picked up one time. Its antigen is currently unknown. In the original analysis: ImmunoSEQ gave junction-only sequences without quality scores, so filtering differed. Repertoires were generated with immunoSEQ multiplex PCR, while TCRdb's copy carries only in-frame clones and drops some. The DNA was the basis for D and trimming; V, J and clone size are from that table. The table lists over 1.5 million clones, 95% to 99% of them singletons, with about 0.4% in the top ten. The record originates from a study of shared clonotypes between healthy human individuals. Across the whole study: In total, the donors were two women and a few men aged 18 to 49. Findings of the study overall: Clonotypes not shared had lower generation probabilities than those common to all four donors.

V was pared by 4 bases and J by 11 bases, with 14 bases between. Germline V gives CDR1 MDHEN, CDR2 SYDVKM. The CDR3 is 12 residues long. The V call is TRBV28, the J call TRBJ1-1; TRBD1 might be the D (5 bases). This receptor was taken from a man aged 25-40 years in good health. The sample taken for sequencing was naive CD4+ T cells sorted from blood. Subset noted: CD45RA+ positively selected. The CDR3 nucleotides read TGTGCCAGCAGTTCCCGACAGTCCTTTGCTTTCTTT. Translation gives CASSSRQSFAFF.